One sample yielded the 23 T cell receptor beta chains listed below, sequenced in a study of glioma-infiltrating T cells after dendritic cell vaccination. Time point in this sample: after dendritic cell vaccination, including at tumor progression/relapse. Produced via immunoSEQ multiplex PCR; TCRdb's table is partial and in-frame only. This table has 90,000 to 95,000 clones, roughly four fifths appearing once. Sequencing used blood, obtained after dendritic cell vaccination. The origin of the receptors is a human donor with glioblastoma.

This chain joins TRBV14 and TRBJ1-3; D uncertain. Per germline, CDR1 SGHDN and CDR2 FVKESK. Trimming left V 0 bases short and J 10 bases short, with 19 bases between. The CDR3 consists of 16 residues. Here the CDR3 reads CASSQDLVAGSGTIYF. As DNA, the CDR3 is TGTGCCAGCAGCCAAGATCTTGTCGCGGGGTCCGGAACCATATATTTT.

The genes are TRBV13 and TRBJ2-3; D is possibly TRBD2 (7 bases). Germline V gene sequence: CDR1 PRHDT, CDR2 FYEKMQ (reference sequence). Trimming stripped 4 bases from V and 2 bases from J, with 22 bases between. The CDR3 has 18 amino acids. Here the CDR3 reads CASSSGFWGGVSTDTQYF. The CDR3 region has the DNA TGTGCCAGCAGCTCAGGCTTTTGGGGGGGCGTCTCCACAGATACGCAGTATTTT.

This sequence joins TRBV5-1 and TRBJ2-2; 7 nucleotides match TRBD1. CDR3 length: 16 residues. Per germline, CDR1 SGHRS and CDR2 YFSETQ. V was clipped by 0 bases and J by 1 base; unmatched bases: 3. CDR3 nucleotide sequence: TGCGCCAGCAGCTTGGGACAGGGACGGAACACCGGGGAGCTGTTTTTT. Amino acid sequence: CASSLGQGRNTGELFF.

As regards this clone: One junction end disagrees with the germline gene, perhaps due to a read error. The chain links TRBV14 to TRBJ1-2; 10 bases match TRBD1. The germline CDR1 and CDR2 sequences are SGHDN and FVKESK. The CDR3 loop spans 12 amino acids. The CDR3 DNA reads as TGTGCCAGCAGCCAATCGAACCGGGACAGGGGCTTC. This codes for CASSQSNRDRGF.

The genes are TRBV19 and TRBJ1-5, with 10 nucleotides matching TRBD1. The CDR3 is 19 residues long. Losses at the gene ends were 5 bases for V and 0 bases for J; bases not matched to a gene: 13. Per germline, CDR1 LNHDA and CDR2 SQIVND (reference sequence). In DNA, the CDR3 is TGTGCCAGTAGTCCCCGACAGGGGGCGATTCAGTATAGCAATCAGCCCCAGCATTTT. This codes for CASSPRQGAIQYSNQPQHF.

This chain uses TRBV2 with TRBJ2-2; TRBD1 matches 11 bases. The CDR3 has 14 residues. V shed 4 bases and J 5 bases; nucleotides not matched to a gene: 0. Germline CDR1 reads SNHLY; CDR2 reads FYNNEI. The CDR3 coding sequence is TGTGCCAGCAGTGGGGACAGGGGGACCGGGGAGCTGTTTTTT. Translated, it gives CASSGDRGTGELFF.

V is TRBV29-1 and J is TRBJ2-7; TRBD1 might be the D (6 bases). V was shortened by 6 bases and J by 10 bases, with 25 bases between the two germline ends. The germline V gene has CDR1 SQVTM and CDR2 ANQGSEA. The CDR3 extends over 14 amino acids. CDR3 sequence reads: CSVDRPIRGTSQYV. The CDR3 nucleotides are TGCAGCGTCGATCGTCCCATCAGGGGAACCTCTCAGTACGTC.

This rearrangement joins TRBV7-2 to TRBJ2-1; weak D call: TRBD2 (6 bases). V lost 3 bases and J 0 bases, leaving 12 bases between the germline ends. CDR1 and CDR2 (germline): SGHTA, FQGNSA. The CDR3 has 16 amino acids. DNA of the CDR3: TGTGCCAGCAGCTTCCGTCGGGGGAGCTCCTACAATGAGCAGTTCTTC. Protein: CASSFRRGSSYNEQFF.

The chain links TRBV18 to TRBJ1-2, with a possible D match to TRBD1 (5 bases). Trimming stripped 3 bases from V and 3 bases from J, with 8 bases between. The CDR3 is 13 residues long. CDR1 is KGHSH and CDR2 is LQKENI in the germline V gene. The CDR3 sequence: CASSPGGDYGYTF. CDR3 coding DNA: TGTGCCAGCTCACCGGGGGGTGACTATGGCTACACCTTC.

The chain combines TRBV21-1 with TRBJ2-7; the D call TRBD1 from the table was never checked on the DNA. TRBV21-1 is designated a pseudogene. The CDR3 is 15 residues long. The CDR3 sequence is CASTLDRVEPYEQYV. For the CDR3, the DNA is TGTGCCAGCACTTTGGACAGGGTGGAACCCTACGAGCAGTACGTC.

The chain employs TRBV28 and TRBJ2-2; 12 nucleotides align to TRBD2. This CDR3 comprises 19 residues. The trim removed 5 bases at V and 7 bases at J, leaving 17 bases unmatched. Germline lookup yields CDR1 MDHEN and CDR2 SYDVKM. CDR3 DNA sequence: TGTGCCAGCAGTCGGGGGCGCCGAAGACTAGCGGGAGCGGGCGGGGAGCTGTTTTTT. Protein sequence: CASSRGRRRLAGAGGELFF.

This chain connects TRBV5-1 to TRBJ2-5; possibly TRBD1 for D (6 bases). V lost 4 bases, J lost 1 base, and 11 bases lay in between. The CDR3 runs to 14 residues. Germline V gene data show CDR1 as SGHRS and CDR2 as YFSETQ. Written as DNA, the CDR3 is TGCGCCAGCAGCCTACAGGGATTCCAAGAGACCCAGTACTTC. It is translated as CASSLQGFQETQYF. Together with reference TRBV5-1 and TRBJ2-5, the CDR3 gives the full variable domain: KAGVTQTPRYLIKTRGQQVTLSCSPISGHRSVSWYQQTPGQGLQFLFEYFSETQRNKGNFPGRFSGRQFSNSRSEMNVSTLELGDSALYLCASSLQGFQETQYFGPGTRLLVL.

V gene TRBV6-6 combines with J gene TRBJ1-2; 7 bases map to TRBD1. The CDR3 covers 14 residues. From germline, CDR1 is MNHNY and CDR2 SVGAGI (reference sequence). V dropped 6 bases and J dropped 7; count of bases not matched to a gene: 11. The CDR3 is CASSRLGRGSGYTF. CDR3 nucleotides: TGTGCCAGCAGCCGCCTTGGCAGGGGGTCTGGCTACACCTTC.

The chain links TRBV6-6 to TRBJ1-5; TRBD1 might be the D (5 bases). The CDR3 consists of 16 residues. Germline V gene data show CDR1 as MNHNY and CDR2 as SVGAGI (reference sequence). The V and J ends lost 6 bases and 0 bases respectively, with 15 bases between them. As DNA, the CDR3 is TGTGCCAGCAGCCCCCCGGGGGTGGGTAGCAATCAGCCCCAGCATTTT. Translated, it gives CASSPPGVGSNQPQHF.

This clone was found once. The rearrangement joins TRBV5-6 to TRBJ1-4; D unresolved. Germline V CDR1 and CDR2: SGHDT, YYEEEE. The CDR3 is made up of 15 amino acids. Trimming stripped 0 bases from V and 5 bases from J, with 11 bases between. The CDR3 DNA sequence: TGTGCCAGCAGCTTGGCAGTTTCAGGAAATGAAAAACTGTTTTTT. Translating it yields CASSLAVSGNEKLFF.

The V call is TRBV27, the J call TRBJ1-5, with 8 bases fitting TRBD1. The ends lost 6 bases at V and 1 base at J; junction bases unmatched: 5. There are 15 residues in the CDR3. Germline CDR1 and CDR2: MNHEY and SMNVEV (reference sequence). The CDR3 loop is CASSWTGLSNQPQHF. CDR3 bases: TGTGCCAGCAGCTGGACAGGGCTGAGCAATCAGCCCCAGCATTTT.

In its sample, this clone was seen a few times. The J gene is TRBJ1-3, the V gene TRBV2, with 9 positions matching TRBD1. Germline V gene lookup returns CDR1 SNHLY and CDR2 FYNNEI. This CDR3 is 17 amino acids long. V shed 6 bases and J 0 bases; nucleotides not matched to a gene: 9. CDR3 nucleotide sequence: TGTGCCAGCAGGGGGAACCGGGACAGGGACTCTGGAAACACCATATATTTT. This codes for CASRGNRDRDSGNTIYF.

The CDR3 DNA reads as TGTGCCAGCAGCGGCGGGGGACGCGGAGCTTTCTTT. Protein product: CASSGGGRGAFF. The chain combines TRBV9 with TRBJ1-1, with a weak D call TRBD1 (5 bases). This CDR3 has 12 residues. Between the trimmed V and J ends, which lost 3 bases and 10 bases, there was a span of 13 bases. Germline lookup yields CDR1 SGDLS and CDR2 YYNGEE.

V is TRBV5-1 and J is TRBJ1-5, with TRBD1 identical over 7 bases. CDR1 and CDR2 (germline): SGHRS, YFSETQ. V lost 4 bases, J lost 5 bases, and 6 bases stayed unmatched. The CDR3 covers 14 residues. In DNA, the CDR3 is TGCGCCAGCAGCCGGACAGGTATGGATCAGCCCCAGCATTTT. It is translated as CASSRTGMDQPQHF. The full variable domain, in which reference TRBV5-1 and TRBJ1-5 provide the parts outside the CDR3, is KAGVTQTPRYLIKTRGQQVTLSCSPISGHRSVSWYQQTPGQGLQFLFEYFSETQRNKGNFPGRFSGRQFSNSRSEMNVSTLELGDSALYLCASSRTGMDQPQHFGDGTRLSIL.

The chain couples TRBV6-5 to TRBJ2-7; 12 nucleotides line up with TRBD2. This CDR3 has 13 amino acids. CDR1 is MNHEY, CDR2 SVGAGI, per germline. J lost 7 bases, V lost 6 bases, and 4 bases had no gene match. DNA of the CDR3: TGTGCCAGCAGACGGACTAGCGGGAATGAGCAGTACGTC. Protein product: CASRRTSGNEQYV.

The chain links TRBV10-3 to TRBJ1-2, with 8 bases aligning to TRBD1. Looked up from germline, CDR1 is ENHRY and CDR2 is SYGVKD. There are 14 residues in the CDR3. V lost 0 bases to trimming and J lost 9 bases; unmatched junction nucleotides: 6. CDR3 amino acids: CAISESGTGRSYTF. In DNA form, the CDR3 reads TGTGCCATCAGTGAGTCCGGGACAGGCCGGAGCTACACCTTC.

This clone was observed at least ten times. The chain employs TRBV28 and TRBJ1-5, with a tentative D call TRBD1 (5 bases). The CDR3 sequence is 14 residues long. V was cut by 8 bases and J by 0 bases, with 11 bases left in between. From germline, CDR1 is MDHEN and CDR2 SYDVKM. CDR3 residues: CASHLGGSNQPQHF. CDR3 in DNA: TGTGCCAGCCATCTCGGGGGTAGCAATCAGCCCCAGCATTTT.

This chain connects TRBV9 to TRBJ1-1; weak D call: TRBD1 (6 bases). The CDR3 is made up of 14 amino acids. The V and J ends lost 4 bases and 3 bases respectively, with 13 bases between them. Germline-derived CDR1 and CDR2 are SGDLS and YYNGEE. The CDR3 here is CASSPRTAHTEAFF. CDR3 nucleotide sequence: TGTGCCAGCAGCCCACGGACAGCACACACTGAAGCTTTCTTT.